These T cell receptor beta chains were read from a single sample in a study of blood T cell repertoires in COVID-19. Sequencing was performed with immunoSEQ multiplex PCR; in TCRdb, only in-frame clones are kept and a portion is missing. The top ten hold 5.5% to 7% of the sample, which has some 70,000 clones, about 86% seen once. The sample was peripheral blood. These receptor sequences come from a man aged 50-59 years with active COVID-19. Each CDR3 is given with its conserved first and last residue. Fields, in order: clone size, D gene, J gene, V gene, CDR3 protein, CDR3 DNA. The D gene is left open where the match is weak. Only some rows state a clone size, as once, few, many or a class for expanded clones.

size: once
D: .
J: TRBJ1-5
V: TRBV6-6
CDR3: CASSSDQPQHF
DNA: TGTGCCAGCAGTTCGGATCAGCCCCAGCATTTT

size: .
D: .
J: TRBJ2-3
V: TRBV4-2
CDR3: CASSQDIVSTDTQYF
DNA: TGTGCCAGCAGCCAAGATATAGTAAGCACAGATACGCAGTATTTT

size: once
D: TRBD2
J: TRBJ2-3
V: TRBV9
CDR3: CASSVATGGYTDTQYF
DNA: TGTGCCAGCAGCGTAGCTACGGGGGGATACACAGATACGCAGTATTTT

size: .
D: .
J: TRBJ1-2
V: TRBV2
CDR3: CASSVPDSNYGYTF
DNA: TGTGCCAGCAGTGTCCCCGACAGTAACTATGGCTACACCTTC

size: .
D: TRBD1
J: TRBJ2-3
V: TRBV6-5
CDR3: CASKRTGWSTDTQYF
DNA: TGTGCCAGCAAGAGGACAGGGTGGAGCACAGATACGCAGTATTTT

size: .
D: .
J: TRBJ1-1
V: TRBV5-6
CDR3: CASSLLGRGTEAFF
DNA: TGTGCCAGCAGCTTGTTGGGTCGGGGCACTGAAGCTTTCTTT

size: .
D: TRBD1
J: TRBJ1-2
V: TRBV28
CDR3: CASRPTGQGAAGYTF
DNA: TGTGCCAGCAGACCAACTGGACAGGGGGCTGCTGGCTACACCTTC

size: once
D: .
J: TRBJ2-5
V: TRBV7-9
CDR3: CASSFRRKNGETQYF
DNA: TGTGCCAGCAGCTTCAGACGAAAGAACGGGGAGACCCAGTACTTC

size: .
D: .
J: TRBJ1-3
V: TRBV19
CDR3: CACSPTSKGNTIYF
DNA: TGTGCCTGCTCCCCGACCTCCAAGGGGAACACCATATATTTT

size: .
D: .
J: TRBJ1-6
V: TRBV7-2
CDR3: CASSLDRPGVYNSPLHF
DNA: TGTGCCAGCAGCTTAGATCGGCCGGGGGTGTATAATTCACCCCTCCACTTT

size: .
D: TRBD1
J: TRBJ2-1
V: TRBV11-3
CDR3: CASSLDSTGSYNEQFF
DNA: TGTGCCAGCAGCTTAGACTCGACAGGGTCCTACAATGAGCAGTTCTTC

size: .
D: TRBD2
J: TRBJ2-2
V: TRBV5-1
CDR3: CASSAVPAGGANTGELFF
DNA: TGCGCCAGCAGCGCTGTACCGGCGGGAGGGGCAAACACCGGGGAGCTGTTTTTT

size: .
D: TRBD1
J: TRBJ1-1
V: TRBV6-5
CDR3: CASSYVPGTGRTEAFF
DNA: TGTGCCAGCAGTTACGTGCCGGGGACAGGGAGGACTGAAGCTTTCTTT

size: .
D: .
J: TRBJ1-3
V: TRBV27
CDR3: CASSTTGPSGNTIYF
DNA: TGTGCCAGCTCTACCACAGGCCCCTCTGGAAACACCATATATTTT

size: .
D: TRBD1
J: TRBJ1-2
V: TRBV6-1
CDR3: CASSEDRGIGGYTF
DNA: TGTGCCAGCAGTGAAGACAGGGGGATTGGTGGCTACACCTTC

size: .
D: .
J: TRBJ1-2
V: TRBV11-2
CDR3: CASSLGQNLYGYTF
DNA: TGTGCCAGCAGCTTAGGGCAGAACCTCTATGGCTACACCTTC

size: .
D: TRBD1
J: TRBJ1-2
V: TRBV19
CDR3: CASSPTGGDGYTF
DNA: TGTGCCAGTAGTCCGACAGGGGGAGATGGCTACACCTTC

size: once
D: .
J: TRBJ2-3
V: TRBV4-1
CDR3: CASSQGTNTDTQYF
DNA: TGCGCCAGCAGCCAAGGGACTAACACAGATACGCAGTATTTT

size: .
D: .
J: TRBJ1-1
V: TRBV6-1
CDR3: CASSENLANTEAFF
DNA: TGTGCCAGCAGTGAAAATCTGGCTAACACTGAAGCTTTCTTT

size: once
D: TRBD1
J: TRBJ1-5
V: TRBV6-6
CDR3: CASRDGQGRLAQHF
DNA: TGTGCCAGCAGGGACGGACAGGGTAGGCTAGCCCAGCATTTT

size: .
D: .
J: TRBJ2-7
V: TRBV12-3/TRBV12-4
CDR3: CASSLLSGVEQYF
DNA: TGTGCCAGCAGTTTATTATCGGGGGTCGAGCAGTACTTC

size: few
D: .
J: TRBJ1-1
V: TRBV19
CDR3: CASSMQGWNTEAFF
DNA: TGTGCCAGTAGTATGCAGGGTTGGAACACTGAAGCTTTCTTT

size: .
D: TRBD2
J: TRBJ2-3
V: TRBV5-1
CDR3: CASSLAIRGGPDTQYF
DNA: TGCGCCAGCAGCTTGGCCATTCGGGGGGGCCCAGATACGCAGTATTTT

size: .
D: .
J: TRBJ2-1
V: TRBV14
CDR3: CASSLQGTEQFF
DNA: TGTGCCAGCAGCCTACAGGGAACTGAGCAGTTCTTC

size: once
D: TRBD2
J: TRBJ2-5
V: TRBV7-9
CDR3: CASSLGGLAGAQETQYF
DNA: TGTGCCAGCAGCTTAGGGGGACTAGCGGGAGCTCAAGAGACCCAGTACTTC

size: .
D: TRBD2
J: TRBJ2-3
V: TRBV5-1
CDR3: CASSRGLAGAGTDTQYF
DNA: TGCGCCAGCAGCAGGGGACTAGCGGGAGCTGGCACAGATACGCAGTATTTT

size: .
D: TRBD2
J: TRBJ2-1
V: TRBV4-2
CDR3: CASSQVGSGARNEQFF
DNA: TGTGCCAGCAGCCAAGTAGGTAGCGGGGCCCGCAATGAGCAGTTCTTC

size: .
D: .
J: TRBJ2-1
V: TRBV5-1
CDR3: CASSLEQDINEQFF
DNA: TGCGCCAGCTCTCTGGAACAGGATATCAATGAGCAGTTCTTC